This TCR beta chain was found in a study of blood T cells in healthy people across ages. Across the study: With template switching, about one barcoded beta molecule was captured per two T cells.

Whole-study findings and limits: The unknown donor CMV status may have confounded expanded clonotype changes.

Together with a sample-barcoded 5' primer, a J-beta primer mix was included in a second PCR lasting about 7 to 11 cycles. Every molecule of cDNA carried a tag from a template-switch adaptor with 12 random nucleotides. In TCRdb, the 5' RACE reads were re-called with MiXCR into one record per CDR3 protein. This sample has hundreds of thousands of distinct CDR3 sequences, with more than 40% found just once. The CDR3 has 12 residues. Trimming shortened V by 3 bases and J by 7 bases, and 10 bases separated the two germline ends. Collection of 7.5 to 10 milliliters of peripheral blood was performed for each donor. This clonotype was observed a handful of times. Its antigen is not known.

The receptor comes from a woman aged 55-69 years in good health. The sequenced sample consisted of blood. This sequence joins TRBV12-3 or TRBV12-4 and TRBJ2-7, with unresolved D. The CDR3 is CASSFNLGEQYF. DNA of the CDR3: TGTGCCAGCAGTTTTAACTTAGGGGAGCAGTACTTC.